The clone carrying this T cell receptor (beta chain) was recorded once. Its antigen is unidentified. Relative to the germline gene, one junction end is altered; a read error may explain this. This specimen belongs to a study of cytomegalovirus exposure and HLA in healthy donors. Study-wide findings and caveats: Reported findings show TCR beta sequences accurately forecast HLA-A and HLA-B alleles in most subjects.

Primers: 60 Vbeta forward and 13 Jbeta reverse. The method was immunoSEQ multiplex PCR; TCRdb's version includes in-frame clones alone and lacks a portion of them. The sample yields 100,000 to 150,000 clones, more than 65% seen once. Germline lookup yields CDR1 SGHRS and CDR2 YFSETQ. The CDR3 consists of 13 residues. This rearrangement joins TRBV5-1 to TRBJ2-1; 13 nucleotides line up with TRBD2. The sequence was obtained from a man aged 18 to 30 in good health and CMV-seronegative. The sample comprised PBMCs. CDR3 bases: TGCGCCAGCAGCTCAACTAGCGGGGGGGCGTTTCTCTTC. Translation: CASSSTSGGAFLF.